The rows below give T cell receptor beta chains drawn from one sample of a study of T cells in Graves' hyperthyroidism and ophthalmopathy. TCRdb reanalysed the multiplex PCR reads using MiXCR and keeps one entry per CDR3 protein. The repertoire holds 410,000 or so distinct CDR3 sequences, roughly 14% seen once, with approximately 13% in the top ten. What was sequenced was blood. These receptors were collected from a man younger than 30 with Graves' ophthalmopathy. CDR3s include the opening cysteine and the closing phenylalanine or tryptophan. D genes are given only for firm matches. The size field is filled for only some rows; it gives once, few, many or a size class.

j_call	d_call	v_call	clone_size	cdr3_nt	cdr3_aa
TRBJ2-7	TRBD2	TRBV27	many	TGTGCCAGCAGTTTACAGGCGGGGGAGGCATACGAGCAGTACTTC	CASSLQAGEAYEQYF
TRBJ1-1	.	TRBV9	few	TGTGCCAGCAGCGTAGAGGGCAGGTACCCGAACACTGAAGCTTTCTTT	CASSVEGRYPNTEAFF
TRBJ2-5	.	TRBV30	many	TGTGCCTGGAGTACCGGGACCCAAGAGACCCAGTACTTC	CAWSTGTQETQYF
TRBJ1-1	.	TRBV20-1	few	TGCAGTGCCGACAATCTGGAAGCTTTCTTT	CSADNLEAFF
TRBJ2-7	.	TRBV9	few	TGTGCCAGCTCTCCCCAAAGTGGGGGGTCAGGGACCTACGAGCAGTACTTC	CASSPQSGGSGTYEQYF
TRBJ1-4	TRBD1	TRBV25-1	.	TGTGCCAGCAGTGAAAGTGGTGCAGGGGGCCTCATTGAAAAACTGTTTTTT	CASSESGAGGLIEKLFF
TRBJ2-2	TRBD1	TRBV12-3/TRBV12-4	many	TGTGCCAGCAGACTGTCCGGGACAGGGGTTGACGGGGAGCTGTTTTTT	CASRLSGTGVDGELFF
TRBJ1-4	.	TRBV12-3/TRBV12-4	many	TGTGCCAGCAGCCCCACAGGCCCAACTAATGAAAAACTGTTTTTT	CASSPTGPTNEKLFF
TRBJ2-7	.	TRBV29-1	many	TGCAGCGTTGAAACCCCGGGGGCAGGGAAGTCTTACGAGCAGTACTTC	CSVETPGAGKSYEQYF
TRBJ1-2	.	TRBV2	many	TGTGCCAGCAACCCGACAGGCACCTATGGCTACACCTTC	CASNPTGTYGYTF
TRBJ1-1	.	TRBV7-2	many	TGTGCCAGCAGCTTAACGGCGGGGCAGATCATGAACACTGAAGCTTTCTTT	CASSLTAGQIMNTEAFF
TRBJ2-7	.	TRBV7-9	many	TGTGCCAGCAGCTCCCAATTAGGCTACGAGCAGTACTTC	CASSSQLGYEQYF
TRBJ1-5	.	TRBV7-9	many	TGTGCCAGCAGTCAAGACTATATTGGCAATCAGCCCCAGCATTTT	CASSQDYIGNQPQHF
TRBJ2-2	.	TRBV11-1	many	TGTGCCAGCAGCTTAGTTTCGGGGGCGACCGGGGAGCTGTTTTTT	CASSLVSGATGELFF
TRBJ2-1	.	TRBV12-3/TRBV12-4	.	TGTGCCATCCCCTCGGGAGCGAACAATGAGCAGTTCTTC	CAIPSGANNEQFF
TRBJ2-1	.	TRBV5-8	many	TGTGCCAGCAGCATGGGAGAGGTGAGCTCCTACAATGAGCAGTTCTTC	CASSMGEVSSYNEQFF
TRBJ2-2	.	TRBV19	.	TGTGCCAGTAGTATCTTGCGGGATTTGGTCGGGGAGCTGTTTTTT	CASSILRDLVGELFF
TRBJ1-1	TRBD1	TRBV19	.	TGTGCCAGTAGTATCCAAGCAAGCAACAGGGGGGAAGCTTTCTTT	CASSIQASNRGEAFF
TRBJ1-1	.	TRBV12-3/TRBV12-4	many	TGTGCCAGCAAGTTGGGACAAGGTTTCACTGAAGCTTTCTTT	CASKLGQGFTEAFF
TRBJ2-7	.	TRBV18	many	TGTGCCAGCTCGACCGGGACATTCTACGAGCAGTACTTC	CASSTGTFYEQYF
TRBJ2-6	.	TRBV5-1	.	TGCGCCAGCAGCTTGACAGCTGCTAGCTCTGGGGCCAACGTCCTGACTTTC	CASSLTAASSGANVLTF
TRBJ2-3	TRBD2	TRBV10-2	many	TGCGCCAGCCGATTGGGACTAGCGGGAAAGGCAGATACGCAGTATTTT	CASRLGLAGKADTQYF
TRBJ2-5	TRBD2	TRBV7-2	many	TGTGCCAGCAGCTTAGACAGGGGACTAGCACGACTAGAGACCCAGTACTTC	CASSLDRGLARLETQYF
TRBJ1-1	.	TRBV20-1	many	TGCAGTGCTAGAGGACAGGCGAACACTGAAGCTTTCTTT	CSARGQANTEAFF
TRBJ1-2	.	TRBV5-1	many	TGCGCCAGCAGCATCGACAGCCATGGCTACACCTTC	CASSIDSHGYTF
TRBJ2-5	TRBD2	TRBV12-5	many	TGTGCTAGTGGTTTTCGACTAGCGGGGGCCATGAGCCAAGAGACCCAGTACTTC	CASGFRLAGAMSQETQYF
TRBJ2-1	.	TRBV13	many	TGTGCCAGCAGCCCGGGGCCCCTTGAGCAGTTCTTC	CASSPGPLEQFF
TRBJ2-6	TRBD1	TRBV2	many	TGTGCCAGCAATACAGGGGGCCTCTCTGGGGCCAACGTCCTGACTTTC	CASNTGGLSGANVLTF
TRBJ1-2	TRBD1	TRBV19	few	TGTGCCAGTAGAACAACAGGGGCCCTTGGTGGCTACACCTTC	CASRTTGALGGYTF
TRBJ1-5	TRBD1	TRBV20-1	.	TGCAGTGCTACCCAGGGGGCCGTTAGTCAGCCCCAGCATTTT	CSATQGAVSQPQHF
TRBJ2-1	TRBD2	TRBV10-1	.	TGCGCCAGCAGGAGGGGGACTAGCGGGAGGAGGGCCAATGAGCAGTTCTTC	CASRRGTSGRRANEQFF
TRBJ2-5	TRBD2	TRBV3-1	few	TGTGCCAGCAGCCAAGAGAGTAGCGGGATAGAGACCCAGTACTTC	CASSQESSGIETQYF
TRBJ2-7	.	TRBV25-1	.	TGTGCCAGCAGTGAAAGCGGTTCCTACGAGCAGTACTTC	CASSESGSYEQYF
TRBJ2-1	.	TRBV12-3/TRBV12-4	many	TGTGCCAGCAGTCCGACTACTACACGGGGTGAGCAGTTCTTC	CASSPTTTRGEQFF
TRBJ1-4	TRBD1	TRBV12-3/TRBV12-4	many	TGTGCCAGCAGTAGGACAGGGGGAGTTGAAAAACTGTTTTTT	CASSRTGGVEKLFF
TRBJ2-3	TRBD2	TRBV6-1	.	TGTGCCAGCAGTAAACTAGCGTTATCTAGCACAGATACGCAGTATTTT	CASSKLALSSTDTQYF
TRBJ1-1	TRBD1	TRBV5-8	.	TGTGCCAGCAGAACGGACAGGATGAACACTGAAGCTTTCTTT	CASRTDRMNTEAFF
TRBJ2-1	TRBD2	TRBV3-1	many	TGTGCCAGCAGCCTCAAGCGGGAGACCTACTACAATGAGCAGTTCTTC	CASSLKRETYYNEQFF
TRBJ1-1	TRBD1	TRBV12-3/TRBV12-4	.	TGTGCCAGCAGTTTTAGTCCAGGGGGCATCACTGAAGCTTTCTTT	CASSFSPGGITEAFF
TRBJ2-3	TRBD1	TRBV7-8	many	TGTGCCAGCAGCTTAGGACCCCCGGGACAGGGGCTTCCAGATACGCAGTATTTT	CASSLGPPGQGLPDTQYF
TRBJ1-1	.	TRBV7-9	many	TGTGCCAGCAGCCCTGGTCTTGGGATCCGGAACACTGAAGCTTTCTTT	CASSPGLGIRNTEAFF
TRBJ1-2	.	TRBV4-1	many	TGCGCCAGCAGCCCCCCCGCGGGGGGCGATGGCTACACCTTC	CASSPPAGGDGYTF
TRBJ2-4	TRBD2	TRBV10-1	many	TGCGCCAGCAGTGACTTAGCGGGAGGACGAAACATTCAGTACTTC	CASSDLAGGRNIQYF
TRBJ2-3	TRBD2	TRBV6-2/TRBV6-3	.	TGTGCCAGCAGTCCTCTCCTGGCTAGCGGGAGGGCCCCCCCAGATACGCAGTATTTT	CASSPLLASGRAPPDTQYF
TRBJ2-7	.	TRBV10-3	many	TGTGCCATCAGTGAGTCGGGGACAAATTACGAGCAGTACTTC	CAISESGTNYEQYF